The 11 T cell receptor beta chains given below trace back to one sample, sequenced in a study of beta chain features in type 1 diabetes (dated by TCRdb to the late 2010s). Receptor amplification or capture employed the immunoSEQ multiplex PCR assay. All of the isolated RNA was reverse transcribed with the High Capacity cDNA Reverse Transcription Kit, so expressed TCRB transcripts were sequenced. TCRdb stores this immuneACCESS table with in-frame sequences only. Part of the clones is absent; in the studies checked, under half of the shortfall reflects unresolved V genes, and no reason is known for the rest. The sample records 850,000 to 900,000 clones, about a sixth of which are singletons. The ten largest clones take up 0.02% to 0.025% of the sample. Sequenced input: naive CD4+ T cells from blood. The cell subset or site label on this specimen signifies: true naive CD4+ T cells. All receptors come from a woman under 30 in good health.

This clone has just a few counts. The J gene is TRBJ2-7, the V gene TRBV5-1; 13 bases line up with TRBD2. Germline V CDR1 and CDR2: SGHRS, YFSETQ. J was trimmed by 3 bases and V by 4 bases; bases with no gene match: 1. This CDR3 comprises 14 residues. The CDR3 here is CASSGTSGVYEQYF. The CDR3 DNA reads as TGCGCCAGCAGCGGGACTAGCGGGGTCTACGAGCAGTACTTC.

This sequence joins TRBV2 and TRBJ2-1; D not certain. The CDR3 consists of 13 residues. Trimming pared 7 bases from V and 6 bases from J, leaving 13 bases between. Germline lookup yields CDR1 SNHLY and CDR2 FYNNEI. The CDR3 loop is CASTWSVGNEQFF. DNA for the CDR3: TGTGCCAGCACCTGGTCGGTAGGCAATGAGCAGTTCTTC.

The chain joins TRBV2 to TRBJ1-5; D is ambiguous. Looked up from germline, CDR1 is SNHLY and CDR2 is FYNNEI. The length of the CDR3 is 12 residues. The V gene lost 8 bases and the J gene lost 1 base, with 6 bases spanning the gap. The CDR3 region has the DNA TGTGCCAGCGCTGGAAGCAATCAGCCCCAGCATTTT. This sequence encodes CASAGSNQPQHF.

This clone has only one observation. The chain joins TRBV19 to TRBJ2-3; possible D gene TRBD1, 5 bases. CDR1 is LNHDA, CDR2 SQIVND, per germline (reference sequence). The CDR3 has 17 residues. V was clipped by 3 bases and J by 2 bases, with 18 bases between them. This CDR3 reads CASSISVRRGLTDTQYF. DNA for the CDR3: TGTGCCAGTAGTATTTCCGTCCGTAGGGGCCTCACAGATACGCAGTATTTT.

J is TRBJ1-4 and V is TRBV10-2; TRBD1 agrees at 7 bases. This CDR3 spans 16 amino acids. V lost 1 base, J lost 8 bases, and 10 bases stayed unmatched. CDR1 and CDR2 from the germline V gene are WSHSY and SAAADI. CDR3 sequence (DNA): TGCGCCAGCAGTGAGTTTTACAGGGGAAAGAGGGAAAAACTGTTTTTT. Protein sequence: CASSEFYRGKREKLFF.

The CDR3 coding sequence is TGTGCCAGCCACAGGGGATACGAGCAGTACTTC. This codes for CASHRGYEQYF. This sequence joins TRBV2 and TRBJ2-7; TRBD1 matches 7 bases. Germline V gene sequence: CDR1 SNHLY, CDR2 FYNNEI. V shed 8 bases and J 4 bases; nucleotides not matched to a gene: 2. This CDR3 has 11 residues.

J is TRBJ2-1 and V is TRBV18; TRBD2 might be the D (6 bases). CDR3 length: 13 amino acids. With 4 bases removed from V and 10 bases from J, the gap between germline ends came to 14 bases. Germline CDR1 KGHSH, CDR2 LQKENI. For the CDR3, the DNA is TGTGCCAGCTCACGCGGGACTGGAGGGGAGCAGTTCTTC. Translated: CASSRGTGGEQFF.

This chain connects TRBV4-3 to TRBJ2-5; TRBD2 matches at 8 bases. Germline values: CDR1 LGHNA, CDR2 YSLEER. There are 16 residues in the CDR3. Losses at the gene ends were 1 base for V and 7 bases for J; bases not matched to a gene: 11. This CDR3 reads CASSQGAGLGGATQYF. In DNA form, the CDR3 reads TGCGCCAGCAGCCAAGGAGCGGGACTAGGAGGGGCGACCCAGTACTTC.

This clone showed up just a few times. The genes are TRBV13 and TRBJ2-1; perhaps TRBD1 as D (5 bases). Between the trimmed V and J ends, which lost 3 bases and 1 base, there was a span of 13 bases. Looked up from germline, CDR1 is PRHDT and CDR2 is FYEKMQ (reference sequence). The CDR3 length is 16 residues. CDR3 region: CASSFVRARSYNEQFF. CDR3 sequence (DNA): TGTGCCAGCAGCTTCGTCAGGGCAAGATCCTACAATGAGCAGTTCTTC.

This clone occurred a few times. The CDR3 is CASSGPGTSGNNEQFF. The CDR3 coding sequence is TGTGCCAGCAGCGGACCCGGGACTAGCGGGAACAATGAGCAGTTCTTC. V usage is TRBV9 and J usage is TRBJ2-1; 13 bases line up with TRBD2. CDR1 is SGDLS and CDR2 is YYNGEE in the germline V gene. The ends lost 3 bases at V and 5 bases at J; junction bases unmatched: 5. The CDR3 contains 16 residues.

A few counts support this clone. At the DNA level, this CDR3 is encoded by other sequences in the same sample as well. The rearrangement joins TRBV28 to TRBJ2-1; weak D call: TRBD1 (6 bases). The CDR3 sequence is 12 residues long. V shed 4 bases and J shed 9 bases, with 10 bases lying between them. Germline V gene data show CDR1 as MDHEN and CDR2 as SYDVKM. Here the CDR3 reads CASSSQGTEQFF. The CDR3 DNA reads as TGTGCCAGCAGTTCCCAGGGGACTGAGCAGTTCTTC.